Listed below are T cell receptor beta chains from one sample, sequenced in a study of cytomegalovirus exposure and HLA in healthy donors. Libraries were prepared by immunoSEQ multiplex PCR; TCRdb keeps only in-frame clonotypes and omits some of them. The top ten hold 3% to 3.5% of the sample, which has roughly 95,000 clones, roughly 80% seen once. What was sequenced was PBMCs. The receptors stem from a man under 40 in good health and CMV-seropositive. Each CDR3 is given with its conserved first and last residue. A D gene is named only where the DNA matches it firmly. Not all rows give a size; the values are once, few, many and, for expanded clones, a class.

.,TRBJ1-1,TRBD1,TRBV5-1,TGCGCCAGCAGCCCATCGGGACAGGGGTCGAGCACTGAAGCTTTCTTT,CASSPSGQGSSTEAFF
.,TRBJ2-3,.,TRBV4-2,TGTGCCAGCAGCCTGGGGGACATTGAAAGCACAGATACGCAGTATTTT,CASSLGDIESTDTQYF
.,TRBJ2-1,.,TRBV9,TGTGCCAGCAGCGTAAGCTCGCCAGCGAGCTCCTACAATGAGCAGTTCTTC,CASSVSSPASSYNEQFF
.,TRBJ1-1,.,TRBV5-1,TGCGCCAGCAGCTTGGACAGTGCGAACACTGAAGCTTTCTTT,CASSLDSANTEAFF
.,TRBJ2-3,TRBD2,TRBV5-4,TGTGCCAGCAGCTCCGGCGCTTCGGGAGGGCCTAGGACAGATACGCAGTATTTT,CASSSGASGGPRTDTQYF
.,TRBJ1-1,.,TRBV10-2,TGCGCCAGCAGTGAAGGGGTAGGGTTACCTGAAGCTTTCTTT,CASSEGVGLPEAFF
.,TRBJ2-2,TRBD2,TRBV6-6,TGTGCCAGCAGCGACTCGGGACTAGCGGGGTCCGGGGAGCTGTTTTTT,CASSDSGLAGSGELFF
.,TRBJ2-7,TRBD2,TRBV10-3,TGTGCCATCAGTGAGTCGGAACCACTAGCGGGAGGACCCCCCCCCTCCGAGCAGTACTTC,CAISESEPLAGGPPPSEQYF
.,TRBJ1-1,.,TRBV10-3,TGTGCCATCAGTGATTCGGCGGCGAACACTGAAGCTTTCTTT,CAISDSAANTEAFF
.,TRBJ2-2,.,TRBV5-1,TGCGCCAGCATGACGGGGTCGAACACCGGGGAGCTGTTTTTT,CASMTGSNTGELFF
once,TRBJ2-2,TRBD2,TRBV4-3,TGCGCCAGCAGCCAAGATGTAGCGGGAGGAGTCGCCGGGGAGCTGTTTTTT,CASSQDVAGGVAGELFF
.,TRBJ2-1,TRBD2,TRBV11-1,TGTGCCAGCAGCCGAGTCGGGGGGGGCCCCAATGAGCAGTTCTTC,CASSRVGGGPNEQFF
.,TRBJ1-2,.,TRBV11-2,TGTGCCAGCAGCCTGACACAGGGTTGGTATGGCTACACCTTC,CASSLTQGWYGYTF
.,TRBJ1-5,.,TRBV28,TGTGCCACCGAGGGAAGTAGCAATCAGCCCCAGCATTTT,CATEGSSNQPQHF
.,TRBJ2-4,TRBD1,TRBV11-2,TGTGCCAGCACCCCTCAGGACAGGGGTTTAGCCAAAAACATTCAGTACTTC,CASTPQDRGLAKNIQYF
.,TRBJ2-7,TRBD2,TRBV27,TGTGCCCGCCGGAGGAGTAGCGGGTTCTTTGATTACGAGCAGTACTTC,CARRRSSGFFDYEQYF
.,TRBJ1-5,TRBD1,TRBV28,TGTGCCAGCAGTTGGGTGGCCTCTCCGGGACAGGGCTTCGATCAGCCCCAGCATTTT,CASSWVASPGQGFDQPQHF
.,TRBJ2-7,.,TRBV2,TGTGCCAGCAGCGCGACGGGGTCGGGCGAGCAGTACTTC,CASSATGSGEQYF
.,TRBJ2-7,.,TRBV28,TGTGCCAGTTCAAAGGGAGTATTAACCTACGAGCAGTACTTC,CASSKGVLTYEQYF
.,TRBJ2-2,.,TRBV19,TGTGCCAGTAGGGGCGGGGGCTGGGACACCGGGGAGCTGTTTTTT,CASRGGGWDTGELFF
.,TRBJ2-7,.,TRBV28,TGTGCCAGCAGTTTATCTACAGGCTCCTACGAGCAGTACTTC,CASSLSTGSYEQYF
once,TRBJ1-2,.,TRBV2,TGTGCCAGTGAGCGGGAGGCGGGCGACTATGGCTACACCTTC,CASEREAGDYGYTF
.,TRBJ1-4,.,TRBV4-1,TGCGCCAGCAGCCAAGACGGGGTAGCGAGAGAAAAACTGTTTTTT,CASSQDGVAREKLFF
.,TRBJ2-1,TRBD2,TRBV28,TGTGCCAGCAGTTTATCCCCGGGACTAGCTGACAATGAGCAGTTCTTC,CASSLSPGLADNEQFF
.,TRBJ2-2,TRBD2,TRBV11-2,TGTGCCAGCAGCCCCGGGACTAGCGGGAAAACCGGGGAGCTGTTTTTT,CASSPGTSGKTGELFF
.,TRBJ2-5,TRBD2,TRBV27,TGTGCCAGCAGTTCTCCTAGCGGGAGAGGGCAAGAGACCCAGTACTTC,CASSSPSGRGQETQYF
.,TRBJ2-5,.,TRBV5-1,TGCGCCAGCAGCTCCATCTTCGGGGACCAAGAGACCCAGTACTTC,CASSSIFGDQETQYF
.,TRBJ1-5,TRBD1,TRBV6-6,TGTGCCAGCAGTTGGGGACAGGGGATTAGCAATCAGCCCCAGCATTTT,CASSWGQGISNQPQHF
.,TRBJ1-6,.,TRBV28,TGTGCCAGCAAATTAATGTGGGACACCAGCTCCTATAATTCACCCCTCCACTTT,CASKLMWDTSSYNSPLHF
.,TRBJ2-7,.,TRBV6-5,TGTGCCAGCAGTTACTCGATAGGACAGTCCAACTACGAGCAGTACTTC,CASSYSIGQSNYEQYF
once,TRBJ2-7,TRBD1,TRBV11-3,TGTGCCAGCAGCCGGACAGGGGAAAGCTCCTACGAGCAGTACTTC,CASSRTGESSYEQYF
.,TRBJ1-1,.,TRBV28,TGTGCCAGCAGTTCCCCCGGATGGGCGAGGAACACTGAAGCTTTCTTT,CASSSPGWARNTEAFF
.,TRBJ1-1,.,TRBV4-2,TGTGCCAGCAGCCAAATACAGTCGAACACTGAAGCTTTCTTT,CASSQIQSNTEAFF
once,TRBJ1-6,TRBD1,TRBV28,TGTGCCAGCAGGGAGACAGGGGAAAATTCACCCCTCCACTTT,CASRETGENSPLHF
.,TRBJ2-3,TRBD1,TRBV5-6,TGTGCCAGCAGCTACGGTCCCCAGGGGGCCTCCACAGATACGCAGTATTTT,CASSYGPQGASTDTQYF
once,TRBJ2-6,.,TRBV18,TGTGCCAGCTCCCGACTACGGGCCTCTGGGGCCAACGTCCTGACTTTC,CASSRLRASGANVLTF
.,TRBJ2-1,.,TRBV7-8,TGTGCCAGCAGCTTGAGGGAGGACTCCTACAATGAGCAGTTCTTC,CASSLREDSYNEQFF
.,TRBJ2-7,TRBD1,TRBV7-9,TGTGCCAGCAGCCAGACAGGGGACTCCTACGAGCAGTACTTC,CASSQTGDSYEQYF
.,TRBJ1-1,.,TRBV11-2,TGTGCCAGCAGCTCGGACAGCGAAGCTTTCTTT,CASSSDSEAFF
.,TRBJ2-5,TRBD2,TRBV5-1,TGCGCCAGCAGCTTGAGGACTAGCGGGAGTAGAGAGACCCAGTACTTC,CASSLRTSGSRETQYF
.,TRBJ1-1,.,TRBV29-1,TGCAGCGCCGGCGGGGTTGGAACTGAAGCTTTCTTT,CSAGGVGTEAFF
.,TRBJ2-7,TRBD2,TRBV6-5,TGTGCCAGCAGTTCCCCCCGGACTAGCGGGAGTGGCGAGCAGTACTTC,CASSSPRTSGSGEQYF
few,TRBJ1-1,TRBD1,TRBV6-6,TGTGCCAGCAGTGCAGACCTAGGGGGCGAGACTGAAGCTTTCTTT,CASSADLGGETEAFF
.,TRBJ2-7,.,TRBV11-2,TGTGCCAGCAGCTTTCCCCCTTTGCCCGAGCAGTACTTC,CASSFPPLPEQYF
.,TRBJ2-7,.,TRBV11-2,TGTGCCAGCAGTCCAGGCTACGAGCAGTACTTC,CASSPGYEQYF
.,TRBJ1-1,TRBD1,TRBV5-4,TGTGCCAGCAGCTCGGCCGGGACAGGCCTAGGGTACACTGAAGCTTTCTTT,CASSSAGTGLGYTEAFF
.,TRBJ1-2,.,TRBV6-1,TGTGCCAGCACAGAATTCGGGCAGGGGAACTATGGCTACACCTTC,CASTEFGQGNYGYTF
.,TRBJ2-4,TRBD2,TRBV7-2,TGTGCCAGCAGCTTAGCGCGCGGCCTAGCGGGAGGTGTCAAAAACATTCAGTACTTC,CASSLARGLAGGVKNIQYF
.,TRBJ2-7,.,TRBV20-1,TGCAGTGCCTTGGACATCTACGAGCAGTACTTC,CSALDIYEQYF
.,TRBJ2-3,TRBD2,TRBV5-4,TGTGCCAGCAGCTTAGCGGGAGGGACAGATACGCAGTATTTT,CASSLAGGTDTQYF